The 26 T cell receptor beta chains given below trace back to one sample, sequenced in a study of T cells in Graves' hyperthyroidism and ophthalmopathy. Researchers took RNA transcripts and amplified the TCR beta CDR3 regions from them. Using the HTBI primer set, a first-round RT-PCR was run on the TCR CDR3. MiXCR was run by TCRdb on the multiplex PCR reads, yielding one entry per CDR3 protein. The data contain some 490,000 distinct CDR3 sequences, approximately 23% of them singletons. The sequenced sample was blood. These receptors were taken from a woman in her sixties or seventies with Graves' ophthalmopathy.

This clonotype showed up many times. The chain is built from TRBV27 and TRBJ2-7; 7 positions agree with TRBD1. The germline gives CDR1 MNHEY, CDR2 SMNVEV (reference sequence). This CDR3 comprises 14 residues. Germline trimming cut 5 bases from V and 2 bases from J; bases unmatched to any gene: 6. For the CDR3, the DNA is TGTGCCAGCAGTGGGACAGCCTTTCCCTACGAGCAGTACTTC. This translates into CASSGTAFPYEQYF.

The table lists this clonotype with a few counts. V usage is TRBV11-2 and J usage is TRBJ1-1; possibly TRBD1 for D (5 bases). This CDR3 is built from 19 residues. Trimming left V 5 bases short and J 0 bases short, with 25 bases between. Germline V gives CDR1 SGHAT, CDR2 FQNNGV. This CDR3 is CASSDLLRARYPLNTEAFF. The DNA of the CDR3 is TGTGCCAGCAGCGACCTTCTCAGGGCTCGTTACCCTTTGAACACTGAAGCTTTCTTT.

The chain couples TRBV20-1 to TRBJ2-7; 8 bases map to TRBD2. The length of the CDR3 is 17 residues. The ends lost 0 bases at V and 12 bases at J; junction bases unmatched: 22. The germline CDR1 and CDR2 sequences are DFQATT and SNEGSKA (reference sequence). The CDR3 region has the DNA TGCAGTGCTAGAGACCACCTCCGCAGCGGGAGCGTCGGCCCCCCGTACTTC. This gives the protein CSARDHLRSGSVGPPYF.

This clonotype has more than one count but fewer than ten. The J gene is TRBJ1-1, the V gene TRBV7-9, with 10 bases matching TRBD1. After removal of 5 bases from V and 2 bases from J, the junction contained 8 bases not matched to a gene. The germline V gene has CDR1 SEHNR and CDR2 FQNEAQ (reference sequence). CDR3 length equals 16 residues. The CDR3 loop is CASSIGDRGENTEAFF. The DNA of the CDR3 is TGTGCCAGCAGCATAGGGGACAGGGGCGAAAACACTGAAGCTTTCTTT.

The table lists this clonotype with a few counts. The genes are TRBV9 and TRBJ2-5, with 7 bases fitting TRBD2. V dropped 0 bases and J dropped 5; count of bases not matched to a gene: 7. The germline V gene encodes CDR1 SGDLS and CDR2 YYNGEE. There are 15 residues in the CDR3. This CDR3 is CASSVGGRARETQYF. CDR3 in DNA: TGTGCCAGCAGCGTAGGAGGGAGGGCCAGGGAGACCCAGTACTTC.

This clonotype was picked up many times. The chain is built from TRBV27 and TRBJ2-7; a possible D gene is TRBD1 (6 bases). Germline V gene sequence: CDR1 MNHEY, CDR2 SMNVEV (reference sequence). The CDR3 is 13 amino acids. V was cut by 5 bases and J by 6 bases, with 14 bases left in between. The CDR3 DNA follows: TGTGCCAGCAGTCCCGGACAGAGGGGCGAGCAGTACTTC. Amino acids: CASSPGQRGEQYF.

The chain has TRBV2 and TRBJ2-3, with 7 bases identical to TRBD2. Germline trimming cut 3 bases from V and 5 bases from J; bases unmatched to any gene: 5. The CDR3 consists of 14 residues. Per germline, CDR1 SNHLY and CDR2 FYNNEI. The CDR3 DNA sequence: TGTGCCAGCAGTGAGTGGGAGGGAATAGATACGCAGTATTTT. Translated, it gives CASSEWEGIDTQYF.

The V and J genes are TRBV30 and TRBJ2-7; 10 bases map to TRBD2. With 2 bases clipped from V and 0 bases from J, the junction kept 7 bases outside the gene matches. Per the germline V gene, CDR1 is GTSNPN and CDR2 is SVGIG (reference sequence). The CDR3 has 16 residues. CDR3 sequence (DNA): TGTGCCTGGAGTCTCCTAGCGGGAGCGACCTCCTACGAGCAGTACTTC. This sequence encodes CAWSLLAGATSYEQYF.

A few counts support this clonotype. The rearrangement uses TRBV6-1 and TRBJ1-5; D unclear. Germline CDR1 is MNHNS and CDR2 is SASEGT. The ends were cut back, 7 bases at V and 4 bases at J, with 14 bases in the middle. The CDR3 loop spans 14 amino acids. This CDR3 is CASIDRARNQPQHF. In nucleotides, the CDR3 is TGTGCCAGCATAGACCGGGCACGAAATCAGCCCCAGCATTTT.

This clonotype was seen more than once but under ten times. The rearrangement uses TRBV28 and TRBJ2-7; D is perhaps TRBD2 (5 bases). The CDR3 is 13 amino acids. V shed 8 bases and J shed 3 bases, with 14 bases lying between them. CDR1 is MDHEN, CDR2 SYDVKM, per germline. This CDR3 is CASYTPGNYEQYF. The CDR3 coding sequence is TGTGCCAGCTATACACCGGGAAACTACGAGCAGTACTTC.

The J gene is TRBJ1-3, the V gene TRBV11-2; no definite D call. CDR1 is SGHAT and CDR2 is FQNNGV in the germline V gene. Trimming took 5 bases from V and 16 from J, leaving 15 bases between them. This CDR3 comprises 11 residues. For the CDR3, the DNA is TGTGCCAGCAGCCACCTAGCGGGAGTTTATTTT. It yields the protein CASSHLAGVYF.

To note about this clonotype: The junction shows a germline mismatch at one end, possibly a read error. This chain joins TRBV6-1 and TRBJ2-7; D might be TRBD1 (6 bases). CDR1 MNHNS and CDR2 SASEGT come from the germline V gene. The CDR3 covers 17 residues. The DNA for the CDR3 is TGTGCCAGCAGTGAATCCTTGCAGGGGACCTCTTCTTACGGGCAGTACTTC. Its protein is CASSESLQGTSSYGQYF.

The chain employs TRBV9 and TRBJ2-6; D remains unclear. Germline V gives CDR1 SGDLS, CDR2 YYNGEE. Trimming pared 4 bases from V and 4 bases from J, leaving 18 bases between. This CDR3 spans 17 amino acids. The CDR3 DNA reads TGTGCCAGCAGCCCGAACTTCGACACCGTGGGGGCCAACGTCCTGACTTTC. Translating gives CASSPNFDTVGANVLTF.

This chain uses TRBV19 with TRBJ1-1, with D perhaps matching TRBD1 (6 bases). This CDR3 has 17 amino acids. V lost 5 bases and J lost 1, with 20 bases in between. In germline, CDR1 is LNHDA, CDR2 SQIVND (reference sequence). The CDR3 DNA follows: TGTGCCAGTAGTCGGCCGCACCTAAGGGGGACGAACACTGAAGCTTTCTTT. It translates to CASSRPHLRGTNTEAFF. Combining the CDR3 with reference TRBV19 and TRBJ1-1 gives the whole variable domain DGGITQSPKYLFRKEGQNVTLSCEQNLNHDAMYWYRQDPGQGLRLIYYSQIVNDFQKGDIAEGYSVSREKKESFPLTVTSAQKNPTAFYLCASSRPHLRGTNTEAFFGQGTRLTVV.

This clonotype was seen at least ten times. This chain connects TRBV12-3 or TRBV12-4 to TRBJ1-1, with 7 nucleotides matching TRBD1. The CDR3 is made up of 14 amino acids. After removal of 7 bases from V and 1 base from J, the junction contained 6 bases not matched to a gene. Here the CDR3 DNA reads TGTGCCAGCATCTCCCAGGGGGGGAACACTGAAGCTTTCTTT. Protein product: CASISQGGNTEAFF.

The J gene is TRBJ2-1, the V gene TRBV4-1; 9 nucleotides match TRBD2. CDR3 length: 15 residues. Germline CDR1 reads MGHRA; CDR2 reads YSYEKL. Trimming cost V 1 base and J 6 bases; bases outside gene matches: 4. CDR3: CASSQVAGESNEQFF. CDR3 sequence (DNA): TGCGCCAGCAGCCAAGTAGCGGGAGAGAGCAATGAGCAGTTCTTC.

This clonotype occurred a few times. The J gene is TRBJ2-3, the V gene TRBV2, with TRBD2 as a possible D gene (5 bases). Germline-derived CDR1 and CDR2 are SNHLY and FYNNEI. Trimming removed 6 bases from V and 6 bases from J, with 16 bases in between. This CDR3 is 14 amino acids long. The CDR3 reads CASRRGWVGDTQYF. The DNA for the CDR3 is TGTGCCAGCAGACGCGGGTGGGTGGGGGATACGCAGTATTTT.

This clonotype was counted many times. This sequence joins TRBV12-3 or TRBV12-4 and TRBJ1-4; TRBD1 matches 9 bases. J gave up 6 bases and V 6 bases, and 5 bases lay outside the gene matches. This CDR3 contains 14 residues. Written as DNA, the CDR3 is TGTGCCAGCAGGGGGACAGGGTGGGATGAAAAACTGTTTTTT. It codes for CASRGTGWDEKLFF.

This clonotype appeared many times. The CDR3 protein is CASSLWREGSGELFF. In DNA, the CDR3 is TGTGCCAGCAGTTTATGGCGGGAGGGCTCCGGGGAGCTGTTTTTT. The rearrangement joins TRBV28 to TRBJ2-2; 9 positions agree with TRBD2. After removal of 0 bases from V and 6 bases from J, the junction contained 2 bases not matched to a gene. The germline V gene encodes CDR1 MDHEN and CDR2 SYDVKM. The CDR3 is 15 amino acids.

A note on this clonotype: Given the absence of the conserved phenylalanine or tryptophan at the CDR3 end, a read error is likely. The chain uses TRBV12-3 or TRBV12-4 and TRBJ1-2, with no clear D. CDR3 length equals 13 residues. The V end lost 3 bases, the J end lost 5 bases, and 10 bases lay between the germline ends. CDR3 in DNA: TGTGCCAGCAGTTTCTCCTCAGAGTATGGCTACACCATC. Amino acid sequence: CASSFSSEYGYTI.

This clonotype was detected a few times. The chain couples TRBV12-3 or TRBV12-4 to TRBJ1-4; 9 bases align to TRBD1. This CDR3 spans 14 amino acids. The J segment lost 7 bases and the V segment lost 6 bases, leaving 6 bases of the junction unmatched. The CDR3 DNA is TGTGCCAGCAGGACCGGGACAGGGACTGAAAAACTGTTTTTT. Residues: CASRTGTGTEKLFF.

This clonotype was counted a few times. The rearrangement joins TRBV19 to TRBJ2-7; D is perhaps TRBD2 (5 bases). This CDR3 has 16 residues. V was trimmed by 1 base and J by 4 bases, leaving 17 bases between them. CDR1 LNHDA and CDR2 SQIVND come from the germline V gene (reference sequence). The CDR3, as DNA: TGTGCCAGTAGTATAGGAAGACTAACCGTTGGTTACGAGCAGTACTTC. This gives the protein CASSIGRLTVGYEQYF.

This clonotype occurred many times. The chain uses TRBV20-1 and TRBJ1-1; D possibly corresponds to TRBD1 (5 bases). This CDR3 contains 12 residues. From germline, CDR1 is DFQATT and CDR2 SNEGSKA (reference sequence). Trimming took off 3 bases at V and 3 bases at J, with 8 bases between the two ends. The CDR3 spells CSASQGDTEAFF. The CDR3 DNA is TGCAGTGCTAGTCAGGGAGACACTGAAGCTTTCTTT.

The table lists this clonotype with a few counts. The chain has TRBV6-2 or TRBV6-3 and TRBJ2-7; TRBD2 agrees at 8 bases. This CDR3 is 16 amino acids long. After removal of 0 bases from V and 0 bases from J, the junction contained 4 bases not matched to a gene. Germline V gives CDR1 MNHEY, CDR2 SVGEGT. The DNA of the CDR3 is TGTGCCAGCAGTTACTCGAAGCGGGAGAACTCCTACGAGCAGTACTTC. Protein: CASSYSKRENSYEQYF.

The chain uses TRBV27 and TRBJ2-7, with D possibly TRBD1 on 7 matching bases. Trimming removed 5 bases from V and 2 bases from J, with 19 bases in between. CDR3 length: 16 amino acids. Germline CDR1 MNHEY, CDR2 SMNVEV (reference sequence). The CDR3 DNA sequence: TGTGCCAGCAGTCCACTGCGGGGACAGAGGGCCTACGAGCAGTACTTC. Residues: CASSPLRGQRAYEQYF.

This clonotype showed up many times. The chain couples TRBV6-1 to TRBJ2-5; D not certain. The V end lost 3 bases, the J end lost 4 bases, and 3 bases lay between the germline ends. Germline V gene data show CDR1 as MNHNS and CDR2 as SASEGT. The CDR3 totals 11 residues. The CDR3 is CASSELETQYF. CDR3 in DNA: TGTGCCAGCAGTGAGCTAGAGACCCAGTACTTC.